Listed below are T cell receptor beta chains from one sample, sequenced in a study of PD-L1 blockade in urothelial cancer. Data came from immunoSEQ multiplex PCR; TCRdb stores just in-frame clones and leaves some out. The table shows some 40,000 clones, with roughly nine tenths occurring only once. Sequencing used PBMCs, obtained around atezolizumab (anti-PD-L1) treatment. The receptors originated from a man between 65 and 85 years old with urothelial cancer. Each CDR3 is given with its conserved first and last residue. The order of the fields is CDR3 length, clone size, D gene, V gene, J gene, CDR3 protein, CDR3 DNA. The D gene is left open where the match is weak. Clone size is not always given. Where it is, it says once, few, many or a class for expanded clones.

>17|.|.|TRBV6-1|TRBJ1-4
CASSEARGARPYEKLFF
TGTGCCAGCAGTGAAGCGCGTGGGGCCCGTCCATATGAAAAACTGTTTTTT
>15|.|TRBD2|TRBV18|TRBJ2-1
CASSTLAGEYNEQFF
TGTGCCAGCTCGACCCTAGCGGGAGAGTACAATGAGCAGTTCTTC
>13|.|TRBD1|TRBV28|TRBJ1-2
CASSLTGNYGYTF
TGTGCCAGCAGCCTGACAGGGAACTATGGCTACACCTTC
>13|.|.|TRBV6-1|TRBJ2-5
CASSGGGMGMEYF
TGTGCCAGCAGTGGAGGGGGTATGGGAATGGAGTACTTC
>15|few|.|TRBV29-1|TRBJ2-6
CSVDSSRAGANVLTF
TGCAGCGTTGACTCCTCCAGGGCTGGGGCCAACGTCCTGACTTTC
>15|.|TRBD1|TRBV7-6|TRBJ2-1
CASSWDRGGYNEQFF
TGTGCCAGCAGCTGGGACAGGGGAGGCTACAATGAGCAGTTCTTC
>16|.|TRBD1|TRBV4-2|TRBJ2-3
CASSPTGSATTDTQYF
TGTGCCAGCAGCCCGACAGGGTCCGCCACCACAGATACGCAGTATTTT
>14|.|.|TRBV11-2|TRBJ1-1
CASRFGYTNTEAFF
TGTGCCAGCAGATTCGGGTACACTAACACTGAAGCTTTCTTT
>15|.|.|TRBV18|TRBJ1-6
CASSPPGADNSPLHF
TGTGCCAGCTCACCACCAGGGGCGGATAATTCACCCCTCCACTTT
>14|once|.|TRBV2|TRBJ1-2
CASSVGGRSYRYTF
TGTGCCAGCAGTGTAGGGGGAAGATCTTATCGCTACACCTTC
>15|.|.|TRBV5-4|TRBJ1-1
CASSLEAGVSAEAFF
TGTGCCAGCAGCTTGGAGGCAGGGGTGTCAGCTGAAGCTTTCTTT
>16|.|TRBD2|TRBV11-2|TRBJ2-3
CASSLVSGTTAVTQYF
TGTGCCAGCAGCTTAGTGAGCGGGACCACCGCAGTCACGCAGTATTTT
>15|.|TRBD2|TRBV7-8|TRBJ2-4
CASSFWGGSKNIQYF
TGTGCCAGCAGCTTTTGGGGGGGTTCCAAAAACATTCAGTACTTC
>15|.|TRBD2|TRBV15|TRBJ2-7
CATSRPGLAAYEQYF
TGTGCCACCAGCAGGCCGGGACTAGCGGCCTACGAGCAGTACTTC
>18|.|TRBD2|TRBV7-6|TRBJ2-7
CASSLVASGSVGSYEQYF
TGTGCCAGCAGCTTAGTGGCTAGCGGGAGTGTCGGCTCCTACGAGCAGTACTTC
>18|once|.|TRBV21-1|TRBJ1-4
CASSSLRDRGQVGEKLFF
TGTGCCAGCAGCTCACTCCGGGACAGGGGGCAAGTAGGGGAAAAACTGTTTTTT
>14|few|.|TRBV5-4|TRBJ2-2
CASSWRGNTGELFF
TGTGCCAGCAGCTGGAGGGGGAACACCGGGGAGCTGTTTTTT
>15|.|.|TRBV18|TRBJ2-7
CASSPPAGGPNEQYF
TGTGCCAGCTCACCACCCGCCGGAGGCCCCAACGAGCAGTACTTC
>16|once|TRBD2|TRBV19|TRBJ2-1
CASSMWAGVVGNEQFF
TGTGCCAGTAGTATGTGGGCGGGAGTTGTCGGTAATGAGCAGTTCTTC
>14|.|.|TRBV27|TRBJ2-1
CASSLISDTNEQFF
TGTGCCAGCAGTTTAATTAGCGACACCAATGAGCAGTTCTTC
>13|.|.|TRBV19|TRBJ1-1
CASSQDRNTEAFF
TGTGCCAGTAGTCAAGACAGGAACACTGAAGCTTTCTTT
>14|.|TRBD1|TRBV28|TRBJ2-7
CASSGTGDPYEQYF
TGTGCCAGCAGTGGAACAGGGGACCCCTACGAGCAGTACTTC
>15|few|.|TRBV5-1|TRBJ2-1
CASSFKEGSESEQFF
TGCGCCAGCAGCTTCAAGGAGGGTTCCGAAAGTGAGCAGTTCTTC
>14|once|.|TRBV10-1|TRBJ2-2
CASSVRTEAGELFF
TGCGCCAGCAGTGTTAGGACAGAGGCCGGGGAGCTGTTTTTT
>14|.|.|TRBV27|TRBJ2-7
CASSQANSYYEQYF
TGTGCCAGCAGTCAGGCGAACAGCTATTACGAGCAGTACTTC
>15|.|TRBD1|TRBV27|TRBJ1-4
CASSSGQGGREKLFF
TGTGCCAGCAGTTCCGGACAGGGCGGGCGTGAAAAACTGTTTTTT
>18|.|TRBD1|TRBV23-1|TRBJ2-1
CASSQVRTGGACVNEQFF
TGCGCCAGCAGTCAAGTCAGGACAGGGGGCGCGTGTGTTAATGAGCAGTTCTTC
>14|.|TRBD2|TRBV19|TRBJ2-7
CASSREGGSYEQYF
TGTGCCAGTAGTCGGGAGGGCGGCTCCTACGAGCAGTACTTC
>11|.|.|TRBV6-6|TRBJ2-1
CASSIVNEQFF
TGTGCCAGCAGTATCGTGAATGAGCAGTTCTTC